The 21 T cell receptor beta chains listed next were all sequenced from one sample in a study of blood T cell repertoires in COVID-19. Only in-frame clones appear in the TCRdb table, and some are missing; sequencing was by immunoSEQ multiplex PCR. The sample has about 140,000 clones, about 86% seen once. The sample was peripheral blood. The receptor source for this set is a woman aged 60-70 years with acute or convalescent COVID-19.

The chain carries TRBV9 and TRBJ2-2; D may be TRBD1 (6 bases). V lost 4 bases and J lost 0, with 13 bases in between. Germline assignment: CDR1 SGDLS and CDR2 YYNGEE. The CDR3 has 16 residues. CDR3 residues: CASSNNRQANTGELFF. The CDR3 nucleotides are TGTGCCAGCAGCAACAACAGACAGGCGAACACCGGGGAGCTGTTTTTT.

The J gene is TRBJ1-2, the V gene TRBV11-3, with no clear D. Germline V gene sequence: CDR1 SGHNT, CDR2 YENEEA. This CDR3 is built from 13 residues. Trimming took 1 base from V and 0 from J, leaving 3 bases between them. CDR3 amino acids: CASSLGANYGYTF. The CDR3 DNA sequence: TGTGCCAGCAGCTTAGGAGCTAACTATGGCTACACCTTC.

Of note for this clone: The sample carries other DNA sequences with the same CDR3. V and J are TRBV19 and TRBJ1-6; D gene unclear. V gave up 2 bases and J gave up 5 bases, with 16 bases separating them. Germline V gene sequence: CDR1 LNHDA, CDR2 SQIVND (reference sequence). The CDR3 runs to 17 residues. The CDR3 DNA follows: TGTGCCAGTAGTATACGTGGCCGAGGGCTAAATAATTCACCCCTCCACTTT. This translates into CASSIRGRGLNNSPLHF.

V usage is TRBV11-2 and J usage is TRBJ2-7; perhaps TRBD2 as D (6 bases). The V gene lost 3 bases and the J gene lost 2 bases, with 11 bases spanning the gap. Germline V gene data show CDR1 as SGHAT and CDR2 as FQNNGV. The CDR3 contains 14 residues. The CDR3 protein is CASSFRGTTYEQYF. CDR3 nucleotide sequence: TGTGCCAGCAGCTTTCGGGGGACCACCTACGAGCAGTACTTC.

This chain uses TRBV24-1 with TRBJ1-2; no reliable D call. V dropped 5 bases and J dropped 5 bases, with 8 bases sitting between them. The CDR3 spans 12 residues. Germline-derived CDR1 and CDR2 are KGHDR and SFDVKD. As DNA, the CDR3 is TGTGCCACCAGTGGCGAACCTTATGGCTACACCTTC. The encoded protein is CATSGEPYGYTF.

A few counts support this clone. Other DNA sequences from this sample encode an identical CDR3 as well. The V call is TRBV24-1, the J call TRBJ2-3; TRBD2 aligns across 9 bases. V was pared by 1 base and J by 1 base, with 5 bases of the junction left unmatched. Germline CDR1 is KGHDR and CDR2 is SFDVKD. This CDR3 region has 17 residues. For the CDR3, the DNA is TGTGCCACCAGTGATTTTTGGGCTAGCGGGGGCACAGATACGCAGTATTTT. It specifies CATSDFWASGGTDTQYF.

The rearrangement uses TRBV10-1 and TRBJ2-2; D ambiguous. V lost 2 bases, J lost 4 bases, and 8 bases lay in between. The CDR3 has 14 residues. CDR1 is WNHNN, CDR2 SYGVQD, per germline (reference sequence). The CDR3 DNA reads TGCGCCAGCAGTGAGAGACATCCCACCGGGGAGCTGTTTTTT. Encoded protein: CASSERHPTGELFF.

The rearrangement links TRBV28 to TRBJ2-7, with a possible D match to TRBD1 (5 bases). This CDR3 contains 16 residues. V shed 1 base and J shed 2 bases, with 15 bases lying between them. Germline assignment: CDR1 MDHEN and CDR2 SYDVKM. CDR3 in DNA: TGTGCCAGCAGTTTATCGGCAGGGAAACACCCCTACGAGCAGTACTTC. Protein product: CASSLSAGKHPYEQYF. The variable domain in full, completed from reference TRBV28 and TRBJ2-7, reads DVKVTQSSRYLVKRTGEKVFLECVQDMDHENMFWYRQDPGLGLRLIYFSYDVKMKEKGDIPEGYSVSREKKERFSLILESASTNQTSMYLCASSLSAGKHPYEQYFGPGTRLTVT.

This chain uses TRBV11-2 with TRBJ2-1, with 11 bases that match TRBD2. Unmatched junction bases numbered 3, after V lost 1 base and J lost 4 bases. The germline gives CDR1 SGHAT, CDR2 FQNNGV. This CDR3 spans 16 amino acids. As DNA, the CDR3 is TGTGCCAGCAGCTTAGGTAGCGGGGGGGTGTACAATGAGCAGTTCTTC. Amino acid sequence: CASSLGSGGVYNEQFF.

Here the CDR3 reads CASSVASLAGGEGEQFF. CDR3 nucleotide sequence: TGTGCCAGCAGCGTAGCCTCACTAGCGGGGGGTGAAGGTGAGCAGTTCTTC. The J gene is TRBJ2-1, the V gene TRBV9; 12 bases match TRBD2. V was pared by 0 bases and J by 9 bases, with 10 bases of the junction left unmatched. The CDR3 contains 17 residues. Germline-derived CDR1 and CDR2 are SGDLS and YYNGEE.

The chain is built from TRBV28 and TRBJ1-1, with a possible D match to TRBD1 (6 bases). Germline V lookup: CDR1 MDHEN, CDR2 SYDVKM. The CDR3 is made up of 15 amino acids. Deletions cut 3 bases from V and 5 bases from J, with 16 bases between. CDR3 bases: TGTGCCAGCAGTTTCCTATACGGGGGGCAGACTGAAGCTTTCTTT. Translation gives CASSFLYGGQTEAFF.

V and J are TRBV9 and TRBJ2-1; 10 bases line up with TRBD1. The V and J ends lost 0 bases and 1 base, in that order; junction bases with no gene match: 4. The CDR3 has 17 amino acids. Per germline, CDR1 SGDLS and CDR2 YYNGEE. CDR3 sequence reads: CASSVAKDRGSYNEQFF. The DNA for the CDR3 is TGTGCCAGCAGCGTAGCTAAGGACAGGGGGTCCTACAATGAGCAGTTCTTC.

The chain is built from TRBV28 and TRBJ1-1; possibly TRBD1 for D (5 bases). Deletions cut 5 bases from V and 4 bases from J, with 11 bases between. The CDR3 loop spans 13 amino acids. Germline V gives CDR1 MDHEN, CDR2 SYDVKM. CDR3 in amino acids: CASSHGGTTEAFF. The CDR3 DNA reads as TGTGCCAGCAGTCACGGGGGGACCACTGAAGCTTTCTTT. The entire variable domain, with the rest obtained from reference TRBV28 and TRBJ1-1, is as follows: DVKVTQSSRYLVKRTGEKVFLECVQDMDHENMFWYRQDPGLGLRLIYFSYDVKMKEKGDIPEGYSVSREKKERFSLILESASTNQTSMYLCASSHGGTTEAFFGQGTRLTVV.

This clone was seen only a few times. The chain carries TRBV30 and TRBJ1-5; D is possibly TRBD1 (6 bases). Germline V gene lookup returns CDR1 GTSNPN and CDR2 SVGIG (reference sequence). This CDR3 is built from 14 residues. CDR3 bases: TGTGCACTCTCGGACAGTAGCCTCAATCAGCCCCAGCATTTT. Translated, it gives CALSDSSLNQPQHF.

The chain combines TRBV28 with TRBJ2-2; 7 positions match TRBD1. This CDR3 is built from 15 residues. The germline gives CDR1 MDHEN, CDR2 SYDVKM. Losses at the gene ends were 5 bases for V and 5 bases for J; bases not matched to a gene: 8. CDR3 protein: CASSENRGRTGELFF. As DNA, the CDR3 is TGTGCCAGCAGTGAAAACAGGGGAAGGACCGGGGAGCTGTTTTTT.

The rearrangement joins TRBV7-6 to TRBJ2-7; tentative D call: TRBD1 (7 bases). This CDR3 comprises 16 residues. Germline CDR1 SGHVS, CDR2 FNYEAQ. With 6 bases removed from V and 2 bases from J, the gap between germline ends came to 20 bases. The CDR3 region is CASSPGDRSLTYEQYF. Written as DNA, the CDR3 is TGTGCCAGCAGTCCGGGGGACAGAAGTTTGACCTACGAGCAGTACTTC.

The chain couples TRBV29-1 to TRBJ1-2, with D possibly matching TRBD1 (5 bases). V lost 3 bases to trimming and J lost 2 bases, with 19 bases between them. CDR3 size: 16 residues. Per germline, CDR1 SQVTM and CDR2 ANQGSEA. This CDR3 is CSVELVQGKVNYGYTF. The CDR3, as DNA: TGCAGCGTTGAGTTAGTTCAGGGAAAAGTCAACTATGGCTACACCTTC.

This clone showed up just once. The V and J genes are TRBV6-2 or TRBV6-3 and TRBJ2-2; 8 bases fit TRBD1. CDR1 MNHEY and CDR2 SVGEGT come from the germline V gene. V was clipped by 2 bases and J by 4 bases; unmatched bases: 3. CDR3 length equals 15 residues. CDR3 amino acids: CASSYRTGGTGELFF. CDR3 DNA: TGTGCCAGCAGTTACCGCACAGGGGGCACCGGGGAGCTGTTTTTT.

This CDR3 is CASSQEELTPAGQRLFF. The CDR3 nucleotides are TGTGCCAGCAGCCAAGAAGAATTGACGCCGGCGGGTCAACGACTGTTTTTT. The chain has TRBV3-1 (or the pseudogene TRBV3-2) and TRBJ1-4; D is ambiguous. From germline, CDR1 is LGHDT and CDR2 YNNKEL (reference sequence). The CDR3 covers 17 residues. Trimming took off 0 bases at V and 13 bases at J, with 24 bases between the two ends.

The chain has TRBV7-6 and TRBJ1-1, with TRBD1 matching 8 bases. The germline V gene has CDR1 SGHVS and CDR2 FNYEAQ. The CDR3 covers 14 residues. V lost 1 base, J lost 5 bases, and 3 bases stayed unmatched. CDR3: CASSLGTGRTEAFF. DNA of the CDR3: TGTGCCAGCAGCTTAGGGACAGGGAGGACTGAAGCTTTCTTT.

With respect to this clone: The junction departs from the called germline gene at one end, perhaps through a read error. V is TRBV10-3 and J is TRBJ1-5, with D perhaps matching TRBD1 (5 bases). CDR1 ENHRY and CDR2 SYGVKD come from the germline V gene. This CDR3 is built from 12 residues. The CDR3 DNA is TGTGCCATCGGTGACAGATATCAGCCCCAGCATTTT. Its translation is CAIGDRYQPQHF.